This T cell receptor (beta chain) was found in a study of T cell repertoires in cytomegalovirus infection (dated by TCRdb to the late 2010s). In the study overall: Donor HLA type was relevant to the analysis, as public TCR beta signatures indicated carriage of CMV infection together with the matching HLA type.

Findings and caveats that apply to the study as a whole: In the ex vivo response, HLA-C-restricted CMV-specific TCR beta clonotypes were dominant, and in two of eight donors the single most frequent clonotype came from this HLA-C-restricted group. In both this cohort and an independent cohort of 352 donors, the cumulative frequency of public TCR beta family members distinguished carriers of CMV infection plus the relevant HLA type.

The table lists this clonotype with many counts. It has no known antigen specificity. Base qualities are not at hand, and no much larger clone is one base apart. For sequencing, an Illumina HiSeq 1500 was employed. The public reads were reprocessed in TCRdb via fastp at Q25 and MiXCR, keeping in-frame beta chains. Rows merge per CDR3 protein into single entries with the most common DNA and genes. This sample holds about 460,000 distinct CDR3 sequences; approximately 10% were observed only once. About 9.4% of the sample rests with the top ten. The CDR1 and CDR2 encoded by the germline V gene are SGHTA and FQGNSA. V lost 2 bases and J lost 3 bases, and the count of bases not matched to a germline gene is 1. The CDR3 covers 14 residues, taking in both the cysteine and the phenylalanine. The retained sequence is limited to the CDR3, 42 bases, with the frame set at the first base.

The source is a human donor in good health (CMV status not recorded). Some clones in this sample may be carry-over from other donors' samples. The sequence links TRBV7-2 to TRBJ2-7; TRBD2 fits 10 bases in the junction. The sample was PBMCs. The sequence in DNA is TGTGCCAGCAGCTTAACTAGCGGGGACTACGAGCAGTACTTC. Its product reads: CASSLTSGDYEQYF. The CDR3, completed at both ends by the reference TRBV7-2 and TRBJ2-7 genes, gives the full variable domain GAGVSQSPSNKVTEKGKDVELRCDPISGHTALYWYRQSLGQGLEFLIYFQGNSAPDKSGLPSDRFSAERTGGSVSTLTIQRTQQEDSAVYLCASSLTSGDYEQYFGPGTRLTVT.